This T cell receptor beta chain was identified in a study of T cell changes during pregnancy in multiple sclerosis. Per the germline V gene, CDR1 is SGHRS and CDR2 is YFSETQ. The length of the CDR3 is 11 residues. V shed 7 bases and J 6 bases; nucleotides not matched to a gene: 4. Libraries were prepared by immunoSEQ multiplex PCR; TCRdb keeps only in-frame clonotypes and omits some of them. The table records about 28,000 clones, around nine tenths of them present only once. The sequenced sample was CD4+ T cells from peripheral blood mononuclear cells, obtained in the first trimester of pregnancy. The V call is TRBV5-1, the J call TRBJ2-7; 7 bases line up with TRBD2. This receptor was identified in a female donor in good health, enrolled as a control in a pregnancy study. As DNA, the CDR3 is TGCGCCAGCCGGGGGGATGGCGAGCAGTACTTC. Amino acids: CASRGDGEQYF.